This T cell receptor beta chain was identified during a study of molecular identifiers for immune sequencing clone quantification. This clonotype was found many times. What it binds is unknown. The naive CD8 libraries originated from between about 18,000 and 1,000,000 sorted cells and drew on 10%, 30% or 50% RNA. Study-level points and caveats: Clones with over 20 RNA copies captured over 99% of effector molecules but under 1% of naive ones.

This CDR3 is 13 amino acids long. The V end lost 5 bases, the J end lost 4 bases, and 10 bases lay between the germline ends. From germline, CDR1 is MNHEY and CDR2 SMNVEV (reference sequence). TCRdb recomputed calls from the PCR reads with MiXCR, one row per CDR3 protein. The data show about 510,000 distinct CDR3 sequences, roughly 23% seen once. What was sequenced was naive CD8+ T cells from blood, with Jurkat cell RNA spiked in. Subset: FACS-sorted CD8+CD4-CCR7+CD45RA+ naive T cells. This chain uses TRBV27 with TRBJ2-3; D tentatively fits TRBD1 or TRBD2 (5 bases each). The source is a human donor in good health. Some libraries in this study had Jurkat cell RNA spiked in. CDR3 coding DNA: TGTGCCAGCAGTGGGACGTGGGCAGATACGCAGTATTTT. It yields the protein CASSGTWADTQYF.